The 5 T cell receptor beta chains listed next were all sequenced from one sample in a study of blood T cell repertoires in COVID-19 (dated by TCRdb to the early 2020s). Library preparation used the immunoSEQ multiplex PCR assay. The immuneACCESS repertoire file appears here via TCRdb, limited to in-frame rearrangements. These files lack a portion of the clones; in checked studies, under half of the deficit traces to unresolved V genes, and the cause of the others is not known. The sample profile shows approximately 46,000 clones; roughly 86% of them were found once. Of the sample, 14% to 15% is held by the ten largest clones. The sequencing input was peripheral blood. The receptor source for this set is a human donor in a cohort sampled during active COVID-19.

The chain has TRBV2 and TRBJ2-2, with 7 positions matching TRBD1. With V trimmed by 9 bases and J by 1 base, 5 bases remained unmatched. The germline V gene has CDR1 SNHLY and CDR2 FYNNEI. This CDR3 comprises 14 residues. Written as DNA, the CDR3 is TGTGCCAGTAAGACAGGGCTGAACACCGGGGAGCTGTTTTTT. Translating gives CASKTGLNTGELFF.

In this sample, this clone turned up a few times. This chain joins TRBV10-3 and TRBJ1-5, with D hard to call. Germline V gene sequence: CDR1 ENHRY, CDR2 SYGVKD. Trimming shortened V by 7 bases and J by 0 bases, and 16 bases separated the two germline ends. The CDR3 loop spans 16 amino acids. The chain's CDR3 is CAIIIEQSYSNQPQHF. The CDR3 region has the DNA TGTGCCATCATCATTGAACAGTCTTATAGCAATCAGCCCCAGCATTTT.

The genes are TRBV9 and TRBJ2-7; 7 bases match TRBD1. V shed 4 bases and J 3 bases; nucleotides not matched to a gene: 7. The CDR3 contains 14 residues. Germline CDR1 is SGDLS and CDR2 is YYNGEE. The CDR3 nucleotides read TGTGCCAGCAGCAGGCGACAGGGTGGCTACGAGCAGTACTTC. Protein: CASSRRQGGYEQYF.

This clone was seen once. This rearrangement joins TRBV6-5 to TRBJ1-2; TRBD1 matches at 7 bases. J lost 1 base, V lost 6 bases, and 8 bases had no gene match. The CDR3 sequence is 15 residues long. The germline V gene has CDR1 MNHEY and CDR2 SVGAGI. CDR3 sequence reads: CASRPTGSGNYGYTF. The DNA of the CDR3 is TGTGCCAGCAGACCGACAGGGTCGGGTAACTATGGCTACACCTTC.

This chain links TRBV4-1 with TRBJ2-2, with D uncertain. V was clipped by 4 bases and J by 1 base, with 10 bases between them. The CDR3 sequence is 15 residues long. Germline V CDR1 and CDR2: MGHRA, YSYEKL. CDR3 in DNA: TGCGCCAGCAGCCGATTCCGACAGAACACCGGGGAGCTGTTTTTT. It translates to CASSRFRQNTGELFF.